This TCR beta chain was captured by sequencing in a study of blood T cells in healthy people across ages. Sample donors were healthy Caucasian individuals that came from Russia, aged roughly 6 to 95. Each donor had around 11 milliliters of peripheral blood drawn. A second PCR, run for about 6 to 11 cycles, used a sample-barcoded 5' primer plus a J-beta primer mix. One entry per CDR3 protein, called by TCRdb with MiXCR from the 5' RACE reads. The sample shows 800,000 or so distinct CDR3 sequences, 20% to 30% of them seen only once. The CDR3 spans 14 residues. Trimming stripped 0 bases from V and 2 bases from J, with 9 bases between. Looked up from germline, CDR1 is SGHRS and CDR2 is YFSETQ. This sample was also put to use in a study of T cells of mothers and their children.

This clonotype was obtained from a boy younger than 18 in good health. The sequencing input was blood. This chain joins TRBV5-1 and TRBJ2-7; D ambiguous. The CDR3 here is CASSLEGFPYEQYF. The CDR3 DNA is TGCGCCAGCAGCTTGGAAGGGTTTCCCTACGAGCAGTACTTC.